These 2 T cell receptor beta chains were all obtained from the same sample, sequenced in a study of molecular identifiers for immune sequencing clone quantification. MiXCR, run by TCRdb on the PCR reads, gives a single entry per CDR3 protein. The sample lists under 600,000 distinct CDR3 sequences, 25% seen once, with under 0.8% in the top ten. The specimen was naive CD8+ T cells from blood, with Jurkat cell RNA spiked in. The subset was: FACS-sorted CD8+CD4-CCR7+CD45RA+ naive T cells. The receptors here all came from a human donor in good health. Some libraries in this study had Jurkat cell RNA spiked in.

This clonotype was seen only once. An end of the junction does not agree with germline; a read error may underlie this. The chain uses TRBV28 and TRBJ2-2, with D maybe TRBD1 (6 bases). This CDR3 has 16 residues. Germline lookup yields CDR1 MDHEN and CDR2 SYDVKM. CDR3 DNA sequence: TGTGCCAGCAGTTTAGCCACCGGGACAAACACCGAGGAGCTGTTTTTT. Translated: CASSLATGTNTEELFF. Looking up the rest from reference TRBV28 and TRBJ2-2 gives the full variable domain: DVKVTQSSRYLVKRTGEKVFLECVQDMDHENMFWYRQDPGLGLRLIYFSYDVKMKEKGDIPEGYSVSREKKERFSLILESASTNQTSMYLCASSLATGTNTEELFFGEGSRLTVL.

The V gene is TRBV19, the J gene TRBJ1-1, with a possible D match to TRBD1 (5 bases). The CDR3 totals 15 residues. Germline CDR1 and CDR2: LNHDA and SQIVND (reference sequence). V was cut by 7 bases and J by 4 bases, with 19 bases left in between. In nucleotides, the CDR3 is TGTGCCAGTACTAATTACGGGACGTGGGGCACTGAAGCTTTCTTT. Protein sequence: CASTNYGTWGTEAFF.